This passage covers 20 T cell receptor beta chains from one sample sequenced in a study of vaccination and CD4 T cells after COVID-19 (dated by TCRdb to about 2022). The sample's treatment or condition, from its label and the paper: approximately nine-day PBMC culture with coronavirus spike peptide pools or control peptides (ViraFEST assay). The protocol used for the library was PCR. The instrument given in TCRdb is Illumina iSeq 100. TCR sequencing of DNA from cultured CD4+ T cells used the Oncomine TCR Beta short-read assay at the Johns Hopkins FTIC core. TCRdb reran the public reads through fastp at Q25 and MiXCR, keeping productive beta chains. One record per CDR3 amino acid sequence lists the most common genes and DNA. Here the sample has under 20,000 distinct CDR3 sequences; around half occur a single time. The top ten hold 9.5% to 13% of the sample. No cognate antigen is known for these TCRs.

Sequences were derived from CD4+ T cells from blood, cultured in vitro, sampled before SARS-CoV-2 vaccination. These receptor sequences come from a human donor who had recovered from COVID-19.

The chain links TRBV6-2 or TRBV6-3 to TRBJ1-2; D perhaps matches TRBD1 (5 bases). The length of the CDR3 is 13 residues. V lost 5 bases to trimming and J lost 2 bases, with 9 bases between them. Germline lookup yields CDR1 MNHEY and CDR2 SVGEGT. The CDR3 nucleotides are TGTGCCAGCAGTCCGACAGAGAACTATGGCTACACCTTC. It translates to CASSPTENYGYTF.

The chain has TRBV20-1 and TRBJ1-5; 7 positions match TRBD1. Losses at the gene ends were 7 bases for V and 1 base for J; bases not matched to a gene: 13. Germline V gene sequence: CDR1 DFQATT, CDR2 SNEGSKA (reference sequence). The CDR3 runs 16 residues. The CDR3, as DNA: TGCAGTGGGGCGAGGGCGGCAGGGGGGAGCAATCAGCCCCAGCATTTT. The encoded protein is CSGARAAGGSNQPQHF.

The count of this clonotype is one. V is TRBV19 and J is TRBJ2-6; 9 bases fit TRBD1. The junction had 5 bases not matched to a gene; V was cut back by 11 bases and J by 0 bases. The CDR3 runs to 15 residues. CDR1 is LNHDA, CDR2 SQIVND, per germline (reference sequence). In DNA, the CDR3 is TGTGCCGCCGGACAGGGGAGCTCTGGGGCCAACGTCCTGACTTTC. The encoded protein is CAAGQGSSGANVLTF.

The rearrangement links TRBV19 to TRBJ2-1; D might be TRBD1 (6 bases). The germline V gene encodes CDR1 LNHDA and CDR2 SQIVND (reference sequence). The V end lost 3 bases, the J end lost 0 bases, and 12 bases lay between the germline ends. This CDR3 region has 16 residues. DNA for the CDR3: TGTGCCAGTAGTATGGGGGCGGCCTACTCCTACAATGAGCAGTTCTTC. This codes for CASSMGAAYSYNEQFF.

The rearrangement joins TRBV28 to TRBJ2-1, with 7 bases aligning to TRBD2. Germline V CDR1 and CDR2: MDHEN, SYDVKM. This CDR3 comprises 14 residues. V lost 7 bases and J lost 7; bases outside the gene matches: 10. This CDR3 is CASIPSGTTNEQFF. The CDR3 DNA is TGTGCCAGCATTCCTTCGGGGACTACAAATGAGCAGTTCTTC. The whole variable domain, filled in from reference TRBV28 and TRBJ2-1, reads DVKVTQSSRYLVKRTGEKVFLECVQDMDHENMFWYRQDPGLGLRLIYFSYDVKMKEKGDIPEGYSVSREKKERFSLILESASTNQTSMYLCASIPSGTTNEQFFGPGTRLTVL.

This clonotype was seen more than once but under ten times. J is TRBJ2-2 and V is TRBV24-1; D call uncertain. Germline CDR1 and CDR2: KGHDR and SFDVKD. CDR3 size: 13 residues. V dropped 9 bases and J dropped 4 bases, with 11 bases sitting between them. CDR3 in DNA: TGTGCCACCGCCTATGGATCCACCGGGGAGCTGTTTTTT. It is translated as CATAYGSTGELFF.

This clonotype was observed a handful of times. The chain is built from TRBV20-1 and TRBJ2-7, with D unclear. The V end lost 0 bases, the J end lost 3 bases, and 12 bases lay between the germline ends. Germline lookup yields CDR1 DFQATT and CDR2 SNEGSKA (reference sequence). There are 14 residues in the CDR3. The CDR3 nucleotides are TGCAGTGCTAGAGATCCGGGTATCGTCTACGAGCAGTACTTC. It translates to CSARDPGIVYEQYF.

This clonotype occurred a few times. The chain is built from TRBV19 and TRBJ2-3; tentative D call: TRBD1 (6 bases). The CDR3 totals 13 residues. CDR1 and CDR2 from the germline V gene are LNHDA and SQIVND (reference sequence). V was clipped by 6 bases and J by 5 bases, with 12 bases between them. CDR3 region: CASSTGYGDTQYF. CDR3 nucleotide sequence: TGTGCCAGTAGCACAGGGTATGGAGATACGCAGTATTTT.

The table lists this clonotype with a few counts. CDR3 in amino acids: CSATFLGNYGYTF. Written as DNA, the CDR3 is TGCAGTGCTACCTTTCTCGGGAACTATGGCTACACCTTC. The V gene is TRBV20-1, the J gene TRBJ1-2; D is unclear. This CDR3 comprises 13 residues. Trimming removed 4 bases at V and 2 bases at J, with 11 bases between. The germline V gene has CDR1 DFQATT and CDR2 SNEGSKA (reference sequence).

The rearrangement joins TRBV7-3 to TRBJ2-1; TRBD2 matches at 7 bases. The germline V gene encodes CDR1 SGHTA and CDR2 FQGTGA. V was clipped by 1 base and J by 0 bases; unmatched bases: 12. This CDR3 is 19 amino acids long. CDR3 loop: CASSLRITGTTSSYNEQFF. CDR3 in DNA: TGTGCCAGCAGCTTAAGGATAACCGGGACTACGAGCTCCTACAATGAGCAGTTCTTC.

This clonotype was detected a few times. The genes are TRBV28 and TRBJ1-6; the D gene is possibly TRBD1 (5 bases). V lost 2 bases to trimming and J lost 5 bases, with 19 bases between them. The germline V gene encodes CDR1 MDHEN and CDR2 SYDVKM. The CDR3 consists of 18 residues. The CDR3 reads CASSLSLQAGLNNSPLHF. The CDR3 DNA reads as TGTGCCAGCAGTTTAAGTCTACAGGCAGGACTCAATAATTCACCCCTCCACTTT. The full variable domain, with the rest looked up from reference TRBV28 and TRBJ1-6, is DVKVTQSSRYLVKRTGEKVFLECVQDMDHENMFWYRQDPGLGLRLIYFSYDVKMKEKGDIPEGYSVSREKKERFSLILESASTNQTSMYLCASSLSLQAGLNNSPLHFGNGTRLTVT.

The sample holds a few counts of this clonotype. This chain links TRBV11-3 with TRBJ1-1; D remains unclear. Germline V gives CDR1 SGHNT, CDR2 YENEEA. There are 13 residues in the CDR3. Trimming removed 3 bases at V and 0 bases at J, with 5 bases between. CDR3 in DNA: TGTGCCAGCAGCTTGAGAGTGAACACTGAAGCTTTCTTT. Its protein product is CASSLRVNTEAFF. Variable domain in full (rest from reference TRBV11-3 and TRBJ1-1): EAGVVQSPRYKIIEKKQPVAFWCNPISGHNTLYWYLQNLGQGPELLIRYENEEAVDDSQLPKDRFSAERLKGVDSTLKIQPAELGDSAVYLCASSLRVNTEAFFGQGTRLTVV.

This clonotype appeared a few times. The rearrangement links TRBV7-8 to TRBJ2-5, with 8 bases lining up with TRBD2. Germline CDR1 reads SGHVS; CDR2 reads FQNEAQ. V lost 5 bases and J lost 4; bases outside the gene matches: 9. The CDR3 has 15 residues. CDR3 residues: CASSPRGGRVETQYF. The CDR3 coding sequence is TGTGCCAGCAGCCCACGGGGGGGTAGGGTAGAGACCCAGTACTTC. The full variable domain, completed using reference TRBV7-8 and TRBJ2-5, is GAGVSQSPRYKVAKRGQDVALRCDPISGHVSLFWYQQALGQGPEFLTYFQNEAQLDKSGLPSDRFFAERPEGSVSTLKIQRTQQEDSAVYLCASSPRGGRVETQYFGPGTRLLVL.

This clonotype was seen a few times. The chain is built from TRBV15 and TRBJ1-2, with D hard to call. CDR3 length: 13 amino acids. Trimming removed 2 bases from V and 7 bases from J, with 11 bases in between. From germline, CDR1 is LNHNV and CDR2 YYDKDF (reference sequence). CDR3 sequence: CATSRPSRPGYTF. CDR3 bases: TGTGCCACCAGCAGACCTTCACGTCCTGGCTACACCTTC.

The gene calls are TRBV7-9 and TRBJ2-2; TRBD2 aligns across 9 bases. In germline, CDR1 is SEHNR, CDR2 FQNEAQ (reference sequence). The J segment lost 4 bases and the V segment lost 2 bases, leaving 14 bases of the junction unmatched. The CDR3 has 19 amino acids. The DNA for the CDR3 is TGTGCCAGCAGCTTATCGTCCCTGGCGGGGGGGCGAGGCACCGGGGAGCTGTTTTTT. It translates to CASSLSSLAGGRGTGELFF.

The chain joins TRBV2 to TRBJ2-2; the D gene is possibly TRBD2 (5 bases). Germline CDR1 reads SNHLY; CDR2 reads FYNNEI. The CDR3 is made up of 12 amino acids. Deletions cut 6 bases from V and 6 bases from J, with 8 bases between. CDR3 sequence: CASSLDSGELFF. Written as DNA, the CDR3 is TGTGCCAGCAGCCTGGACTCCGGGGAGCTGTTTTTT. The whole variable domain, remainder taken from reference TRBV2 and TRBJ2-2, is EPEVTQTPSHQVTQMGQEVILRCVPISNHLYFYWYRQILGQKVEFLVSFYNNEISEKSEIFDDQFSVERPDGSNFTLKIRSTKLEDSAMYFCASSLDSGELFFGEGSRLTVL.

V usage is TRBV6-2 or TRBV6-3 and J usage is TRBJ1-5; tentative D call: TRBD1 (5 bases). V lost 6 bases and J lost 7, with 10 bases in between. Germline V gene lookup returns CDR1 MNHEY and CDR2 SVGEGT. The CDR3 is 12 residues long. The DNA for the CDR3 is TGTGCCAGCAGACACGGGGGGCAGCCCCAGCATTTT. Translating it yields CASRHGGQPQHF.

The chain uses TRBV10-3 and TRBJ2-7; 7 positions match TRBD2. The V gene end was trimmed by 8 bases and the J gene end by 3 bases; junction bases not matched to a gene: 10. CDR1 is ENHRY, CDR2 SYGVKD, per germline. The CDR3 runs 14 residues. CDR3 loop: CAIGRGLGFYEQYF. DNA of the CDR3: TGTGCCATCGGGAGGGGACTGGGCTTCTACGAGCAGTACTTC.

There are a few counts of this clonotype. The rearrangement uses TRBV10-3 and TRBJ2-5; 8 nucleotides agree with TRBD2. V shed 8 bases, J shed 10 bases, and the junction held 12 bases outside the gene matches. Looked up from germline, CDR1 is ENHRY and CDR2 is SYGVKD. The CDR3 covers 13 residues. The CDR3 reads CAIREREGRGQYF. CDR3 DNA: TGTGCCATCCGAGAACGGGAGGGCCGAGGCCAGTACTTC.

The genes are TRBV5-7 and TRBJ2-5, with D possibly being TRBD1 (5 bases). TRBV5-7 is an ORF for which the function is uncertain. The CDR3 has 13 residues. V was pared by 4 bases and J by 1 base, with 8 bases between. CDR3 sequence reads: CASSPTVQETQYF. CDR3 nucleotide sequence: TGTGCCAGCAGCCCGACAGTCCAAGAGACCCAGTACTTC.